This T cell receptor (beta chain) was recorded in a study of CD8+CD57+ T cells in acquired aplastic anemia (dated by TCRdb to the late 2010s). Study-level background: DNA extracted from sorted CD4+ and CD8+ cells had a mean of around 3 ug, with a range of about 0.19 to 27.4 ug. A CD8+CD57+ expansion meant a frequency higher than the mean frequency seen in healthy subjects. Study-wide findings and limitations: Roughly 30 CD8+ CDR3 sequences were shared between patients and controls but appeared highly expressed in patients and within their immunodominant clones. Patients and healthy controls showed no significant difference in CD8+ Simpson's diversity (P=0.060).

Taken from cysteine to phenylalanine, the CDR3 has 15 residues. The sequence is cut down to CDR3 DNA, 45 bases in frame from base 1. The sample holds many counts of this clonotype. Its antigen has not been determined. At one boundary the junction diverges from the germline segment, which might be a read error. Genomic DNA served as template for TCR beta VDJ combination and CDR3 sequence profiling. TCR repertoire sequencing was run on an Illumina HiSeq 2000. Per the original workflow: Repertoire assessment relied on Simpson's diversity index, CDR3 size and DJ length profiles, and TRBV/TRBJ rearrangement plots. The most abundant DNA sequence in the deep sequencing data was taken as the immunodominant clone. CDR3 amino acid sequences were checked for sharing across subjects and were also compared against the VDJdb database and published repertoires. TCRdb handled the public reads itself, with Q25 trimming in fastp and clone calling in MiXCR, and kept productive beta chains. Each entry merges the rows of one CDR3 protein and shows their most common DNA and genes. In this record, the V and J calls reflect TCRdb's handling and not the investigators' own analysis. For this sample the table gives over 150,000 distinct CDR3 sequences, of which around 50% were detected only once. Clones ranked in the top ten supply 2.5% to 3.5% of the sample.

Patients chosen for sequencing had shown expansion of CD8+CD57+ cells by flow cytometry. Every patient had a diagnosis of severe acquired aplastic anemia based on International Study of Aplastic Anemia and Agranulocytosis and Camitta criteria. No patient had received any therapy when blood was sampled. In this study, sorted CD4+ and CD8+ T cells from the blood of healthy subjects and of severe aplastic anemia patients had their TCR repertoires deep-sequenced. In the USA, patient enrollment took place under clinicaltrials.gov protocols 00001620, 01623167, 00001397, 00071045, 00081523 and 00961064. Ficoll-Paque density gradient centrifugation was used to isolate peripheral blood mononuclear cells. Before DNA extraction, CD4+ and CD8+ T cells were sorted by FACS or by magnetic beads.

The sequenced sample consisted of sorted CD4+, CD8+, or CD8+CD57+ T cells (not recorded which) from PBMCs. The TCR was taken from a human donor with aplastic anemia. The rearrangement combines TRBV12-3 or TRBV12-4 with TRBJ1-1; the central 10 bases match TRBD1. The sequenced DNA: TGTGCCAGCAGTTTAGCGGGACAGGGGAACGCTGAAGCTTTCTTT. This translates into CASSLAGQGNAEAFF.